This record looks at one T cell receptor beta chain sequence and its context. The source of the sample is a study of shared clonotypes between healthy human individuals. The assay was immunoSEQ multiplex PCR, and TCRdb's table has in-frame clones only and misses some. The sample carries hundreds of thousands of clones, 95% to 98% recorded once. Naive CD8 cells were CD45RO-negative, positively selected for CCR7, excluding terminally differentiated effector memory CD45RA+ cells. This CDR3 has 14 residues. Germline V CDR1 and CDR2: MDHEN, SYDVKM. Unmatched junction bases numbered 6, after V lost 5 bases and J lost 2 bases.

The clonotype comes from a man aged 30-40 years in good health. The chain carries TRBV28 and TRBJ2-7; 7 bases fit TRBD1. Input material: naive CD8+ T cells sorted from blood. CDR3 nucleotides: TGTGCCAGCAGTCCATTGACAGGGACCTACGAGCAGTACTTC. Its protein product is CASSPLTGTYEQYF. Full variable domain (rest looked up from reference TRBV28 and TRBJ2-7): DVKVTQSSRYLVKRTGEKVFLECVQDMDHENMFWYRQDPGLGLRLIYFSYDVKMKEKGDIPEGYSVSREKKERFSLILESASTNQTSMYLCASSPLTGTYEQYFGPGTRLTVT.